This T cell receptor beta chain stems from a study of tumor and adjacent non-tumor tissue in lung cancer. Overall study: Patients comprised about eleven adenocarcinoma, a couple of squamous cell carcinoma and 1 small cell lung cancer. Aged about 30 to 76 years, patients included under 13 men and 5 women with stage I to III disease. Samples averaged approximately 4.2 million productive TCRbeta reads each.

The template was RNA from unsorted bulk tissue. This non-tumor lung sample came from over 3 cm beyond the tumor edge. Donors were chemotherapy-naive, newly diagnosed lung cancer surgical patients in China, August–late 2014. V dropped 0 bases and J dropped 6 bases, with 15 bases sitting between them. This CDR3 is built from 14 residues. CDR1 is DFQATT and CDR2 is SNEGSKA in the germline V gene (reference sequence). The library came from three nested PCR rounds adapted from ARM-PCR protocols. TCRdb reprocessed the multiplex PCR reads via MiXCR and lists one record per CDR3 protein. The sample lists 80,000 to 130,000 distinct CDR3 sequences; more than 55% were seen once.

The chain joins TRBV20-1 to TRBJ2-7; possible D gene TRBD2, 5 bases. The TCR sequence derives from a man aged 25-45 years with non-small cell lung cancer. Sequenced sample: distant non-tumor lung tissue. The CDR3 DNA sequence: TGCAGTGCTAGAGACTCCGGGCCACGGGGCGAGCAGTACTTC. This gives the protein CSARDSGPRGEQYF.